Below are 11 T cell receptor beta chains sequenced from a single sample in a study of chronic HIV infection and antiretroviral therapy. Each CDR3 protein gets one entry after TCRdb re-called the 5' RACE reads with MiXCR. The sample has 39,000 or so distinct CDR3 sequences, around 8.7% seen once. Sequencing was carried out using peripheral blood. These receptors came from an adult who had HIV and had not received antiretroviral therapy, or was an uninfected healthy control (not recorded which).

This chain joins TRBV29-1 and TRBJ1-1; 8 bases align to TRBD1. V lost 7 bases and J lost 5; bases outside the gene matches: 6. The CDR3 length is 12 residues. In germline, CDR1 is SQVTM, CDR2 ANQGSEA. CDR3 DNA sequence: TGCAGCGAACGTACAGGGGGGACTGAAGCTTTCTTT. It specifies CSERTGGTEAFF.

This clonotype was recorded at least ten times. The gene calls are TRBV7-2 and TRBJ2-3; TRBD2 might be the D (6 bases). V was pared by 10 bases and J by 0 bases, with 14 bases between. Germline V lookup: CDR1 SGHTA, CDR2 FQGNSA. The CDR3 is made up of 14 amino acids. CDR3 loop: CATGPEGSTDTQYF. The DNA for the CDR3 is TGTGCCACCGGGCCGGAGGGGAGCACAGATACGCAGTATTTT.

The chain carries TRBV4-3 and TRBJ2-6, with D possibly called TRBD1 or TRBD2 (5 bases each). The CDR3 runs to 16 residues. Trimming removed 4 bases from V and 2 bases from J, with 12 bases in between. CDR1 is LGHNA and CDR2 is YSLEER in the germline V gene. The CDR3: CASSRDGTAGANVLTF. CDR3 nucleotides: TGCGCCAGCAGCCGAGACGGGACGGCTGGGGCCAACGTCCTGACTTTC.

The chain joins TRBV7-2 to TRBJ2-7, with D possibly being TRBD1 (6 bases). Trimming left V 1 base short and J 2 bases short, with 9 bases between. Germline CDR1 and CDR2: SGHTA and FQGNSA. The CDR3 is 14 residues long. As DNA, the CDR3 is TGTGCCAGCAGCTTAGGGACAGCCGCCTACGAGCAGTACTTC. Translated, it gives CASSLGTAAYEQYF.

CDR3 residues: CASSGQGPLAYEQYF. The CDR3 DNA is TGTGCCAGCAGCGGCCAGGGGCCGCTGGCCTACGAGCAGTACTTC. The chain recombines TRBV28 with TRBJ2-7, with a tentative D call TRBD1 (6 bases). The CDR3 length is 15 residues. V was shortened by 6 bases and J by 2 bases, with 17 bases between the two germline ends. Germline CDR1 and CDR2: MDHEN and SYDVKM.

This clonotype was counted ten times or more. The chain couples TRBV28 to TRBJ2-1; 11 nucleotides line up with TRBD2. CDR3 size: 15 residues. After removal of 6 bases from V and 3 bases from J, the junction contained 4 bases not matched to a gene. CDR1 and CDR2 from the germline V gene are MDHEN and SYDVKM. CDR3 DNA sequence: TGTGCCAGCAGACGACTAGCGGGATACTACAATGAGCAGTTCTTC. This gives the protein CASRRLAGYYNEQFF.

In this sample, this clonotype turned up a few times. CDR3 sequence reads: CASSSRTEGQLEDIQYF. The CDR3 DNA is TGTGCCAGCAGCTCCCGTACCGAGGGACAGTTGGAGGACATTCAGTACTTC. The chain uses TRBV13 and TRBJ2-4; 7 positions agree with TRBD1. CDR1 and CDR2 (germline): PRHDT, FYEKMQ (reference sequence). The CDR3 extends over 17 amino acids. Losses at the gene ends were 4 bases for V and 8 bases for J; bases not matched to a gene: 17.

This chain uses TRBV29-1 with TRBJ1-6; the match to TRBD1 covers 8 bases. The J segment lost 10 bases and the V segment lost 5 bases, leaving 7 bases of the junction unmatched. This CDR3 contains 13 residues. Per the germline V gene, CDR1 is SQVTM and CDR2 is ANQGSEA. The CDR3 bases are TGCAGCGTTTCAACAGGGGGGGAATCACCCCTCCACTTT. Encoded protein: CSVSTGGESPLHF.

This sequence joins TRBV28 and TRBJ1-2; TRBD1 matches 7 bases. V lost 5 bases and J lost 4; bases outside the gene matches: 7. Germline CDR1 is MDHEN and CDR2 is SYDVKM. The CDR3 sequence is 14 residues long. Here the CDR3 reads CASSKGGPSYGYTF. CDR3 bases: TGTGCCAGCAGTAAAGGGGGCCCCAGCTATGGCTACACCTTC.

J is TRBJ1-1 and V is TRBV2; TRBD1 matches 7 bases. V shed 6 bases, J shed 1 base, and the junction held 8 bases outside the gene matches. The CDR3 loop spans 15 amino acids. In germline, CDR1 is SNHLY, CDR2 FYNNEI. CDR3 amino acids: CASRPYAGGNTEAFF. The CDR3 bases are TGTGCCAGCAGGCCCTATGCAGGGGGGAACACTGAAGCTTTCTTT.

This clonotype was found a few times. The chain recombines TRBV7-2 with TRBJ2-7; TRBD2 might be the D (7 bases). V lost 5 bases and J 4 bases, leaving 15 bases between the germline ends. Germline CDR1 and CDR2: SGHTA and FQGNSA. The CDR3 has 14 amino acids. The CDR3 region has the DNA TGTGCCAGCAGCCCCCGTCGGGGGGCGTACGAGCAGTACTTC. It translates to CASSPRRGAYEQYF.